These 21 T cell receptor beta chains originate from one sample sequenced in a study of CD8+ T cells in alopecia areata. After isolation, RNA underwent reverse transcription to generate cDNA as the sequencing template. Produced via immunoSEQ multiplex PCR; TCRdb's table is partial and in-frame only. The sample carries 90,000 to 120,000 clones, 50% to 60% recorded once. Sequenced input: NKG2D-low CD8+ T cells sorted from blood. Receptor source: a human donor with alopecia areata.

This clone showed up just a few times. This sequence joins TRBV5-1 and TRBJ1-2; TRBD1 is a possible D gene (6 bases). V was pared by 4 bases and J by 5 bases, with 21 bases between. The germline CDR1 and CDR2 sequences are SGHRS and YFSETQ. The CDR3 runs 16 residues. This chain's CDR3 is CASSPTQGSVGYGYTF. CDR3 nucleotides: TGCGCCAGCAGCCCTACTCAGGGGTCGGTAGGGTATGGCTACACCTTC.

The chain recombines TRBV11-3 with TRBJ2-1; D is possibly TRBD1 (5 bases). This CDR3 is built from 15 residues. Germline values: CDR1 SGHNT, CDR2 YENEEA. Trimming stripped 3 bases from V and 4 bases from J, with 13 bases between. The CDR3 region is CASSLDISAYNEQFF. The CDR3 DNA reads TGTGCCAGCAGCTTGGACATATCTGCGTACAATGAGCAGTTCTTC.

This clone showed up just a few times. J is TRBJ2-3 and V is TRBV5-1; no firm D call. CDR1 is SGHRS and CDR2 is YFSETQ in the germline V gene. The CDR3 covers 15 residues. V lost 6 bases and J 0 bases, leaving 14 bases between the germline ends. DNA for the CDR3: TGCGCCAGCACCGAAGGTTACGGAAGCACAGATACGCAGTATTTT. This translates into CASTEGYGSTDTQYF.

This sequence joins TRBV7-9 and TRBJ2-7, with D possibly TRBD1 on 5 matching bases. CDR3 size: 16 residues. Trimming removed 5 bases at V and 2 bases at J, with 19 bases between. Looked up from germline, CDR1 is SEHNR and CDR2 is FQNEAQ (reference sequence). The CDR3 here is CASSRIQTVRTYEQYF. CDR3 DNA sequence: TGTGCCAGCAGCAGGATTCAGACAGTAAGGACCTACGAGCAGTACTTC.

This chain connects TRBV27 to TRBJ2-7; D might be TRBD2 (6 bases). The germline gives CDR1 MNHEY, CDR2 SMNVEV (reference sequence). The CDR3 totals 13 residues. With 5 bases removed from V and 6 bases from J, the gap between germline ends came to 14 bases. The CDR3 DNA reads TGTGCCAGCAGTCCTTGGAGGGCCGGCGAGCAGTACTTC. Its protein product is CASSPWRAGEQYF.

The V gene is TRBV7-6, the J gene TRBJ2-1; D possibly corresponds to TRBD1 (5 bases). V was pared by 3 bases and J by 4 bases, with 7 bases between. CDR1 is SGHVS and CDR2 is FNYEAQ in the germline V gene. The CDR3 loop spans 13 amino acids. The CDR3: CASSFRQYNEQFF. The CDR3, as DNA: TGTGCCAGCAGCTTCAGACAGTACAATGAGCAGTTCTTC.

The V gene is TRBV27, the J gene TRBJ2-7; TRBD1 agrees at 10 bases. Trimming removed 5 bases from V and 4 bases from J; junction bases left unmatched: 8. Germline V gene data show CDR1 as MNHEY and CDR2 as SMNVEV (reference sequence). This CDR3 has 15 amino acids. The CDR3 DNA reads TGTGCCAGCAGTCCAACCGGGACAGGGGTATACGAGCAGTACTTC. As protein: CASSPTGTGVYEQYF.

The chain recombines TRBV27 with TRBJ2-1; 12 bases are shared with TRBD2. V was clipped by 7 bases and J by 4 bases; unmatched bases: 5. Germline CDR1 and CDR2: MNHEY and SMNVEV (reference sequence). The CDR3 has 15 residues. The CDR3 nucleotides are TGTGCCAGCACCCTCGGACTAGCGGGATACAATGAGCAGTTCTTC. Amino acids: CASTLGLAGYNEQFF.

The chain carries TRBV6-1 and TRBJ2-7, with a weak D call TRBD2 (5 bases). CDR1 is MNHNS, CDR2 SASEGT, per germline. Trimming removed 7 bases from V and 3 bases from J, with 19 bases in between. The length of the CDR3 is 15 residues. The chain's CDR3 is CASTNRGRVDYEQYF. The CDR3 region has the DNA TGTGCCAGCACTAACAGAGGGCGCGTTGACTACGAGCAGTACTTC.

The CDR3 region is CASSSYGLAGVGASGNEQFF. The CDR3 bases are TGTGCCAGCAGCTCCTACGGACTAGCGGGAGTGGGGGCTTCGGGAAATGAGCAGTTCTTC. V usage is TRBV7-3 and J usage is TRBJ2-1; TRBD2 matches at 13 bases. The CDR3 loop spans 20 amino acids. Losses at the gene ends were 4 bases for V and 7 bases for J; bases not matched to a gene: 19. CDR1 and CDR2 from the germline V gene are SGHTA and FQGTGA.

This clone was counted a few times. The chain couples TRBV21-1 to TRBJ2-5; the table's D call of TRBD1 was not tested on the DNA. TRBV21-1 is a recognized pseudogene. This CDR3 has 14 residues. The CDR3 reads CASSKSTGQETQYF. CDR3 DNA sequence: TGTGCCAGCAGCAAATCTACAGGCCAAGAGACCCAGTACTTC.

The rearrangement joins TRBV5-6 to TRBJ2-7; D is unclear. Germline V CDR1 and CDR2: SGHDT, YYEEEE. The CDR3 is 12 amino acids. V lost 0 bases, J lost 7 bases, and 8 bases lay in between. The CDR3, as DNA: TGTGCCAGCAGCTTGGGCCGAGGAGAGCAGTACTTC. Translated, it gives CASSLGRGEQYF.

The chain links TRBV29-1 to TRBJ2-5; tentative D call: TRBD2 (6 bases). Trimming stripped 1 base from V and 4 bases from J, with 13 bases between. The CDR3 is made up of 14 amino acids. Germline V gives CDR1 SQVTM, CDR2 ANQGSEA. CDR3 sequence reads: CSVEVEGSGETQYF. Here the CDR3 DNA reads TGCAGCGTTGAAGTGGAGGGATCGGGAGAGACCCAGTACTTC.

The chain couples TRBV29-1 to TRBJ2-7, with D perhaps matching TRBD1 (5 bases). The CDR3 totals 13 residues. Germline V gene data show CDR1 as SQVTM and CDR2 as ANQGSEA. Deletions cut 4 bases from V and 5 bases from J, with 15 bases between. The CDR3 DNA follows: TGCAGCGTTGTTGGGGCAACTTCAGACGAGCAGTACTTC. This gives the protein CSVVGATSDEQYF.

V and J are TRBV19 and TRBJ1-2; 10 nucleotides agree with TRBD1. This CDR3 has 13 amino acids. The germline CDR1 and CDR2 sequences are LNHDA and SQIVND (reference sequence). With 5 bases clipped from V and 6 bases from J, the junction kept 3 bases outside the gene matches. CDR3 protein: CASSVGTGDGYTF. The CDR3 DNA reads as TGTGCCAGTAGTGTCGGGACAGGGGATGGCTACACCTTC.

This clone has more than one count but fewer than ten. V usage is TRBV28 and J usage is TRBJ2-5; D is uncertain. The germline V gene has CDR1 MDHEN and CDR2 SYDVKM. Trimming left V 4 bases short and J 10 bases short, with 13 bases between. The CDR3 loop spans 12 amino acids. The CDR3 sequence: CASSSLLYHQYF. CDR3 nucleotide sequence: TGTGCCAGCAGTTCCCTGCTATACCACCAGTACTTC.

V is TRBV6-5 and J is TRBJ2-1; 15 bases agree with TRBD2. The CDR3 extends over 14 amino acids. Trimming at V came to 0 bases and at J to 13 bases, leaving 1 base not matched to a gene. Germline V gene sequence: CDR1 MNHEY, CDR2 SVGAGI. CDR3 residues: CASSYSGLAGGQFF. CDR3 in DNA: TGTGCCAGCAGTTACTCGGGACTAGCGGGAGGACAGTTCTTC.

The rearrangement links TRBV10-3 to TRBJ2-1; tentative D call: TRBD2 (6 bases). CDR1 and CDR2 (germline): ENHRY, SYGVKD. The CDR3 totals 15 residues. Trimming cost V 0 bases and J 7 bases, with 13 bases left between them. CDR3 sequence: CAISESWRESNEQFF. CDR3 in DNA: TGTGCCATCAGTGAGTCTTGGAGGGAGTCAAATGAGCAGTTCTTC.

This clone has a handful of counts. The chain combines TRBV23-1 with TRBJ2-3, with D tentatively TRBD1 (6 bases). TRBV23-1 is identified as an open reading frame with a role that is uncertain. Trimming cost V 3 bases and J 2 bases, with 15 bases left between them. The length of the CDR3 is 16 residues. CDR3 sequence: CASSQPHPGHTDTQYF. The CDR3 DNA reads TGCGCCAGCAGTCAGCCTCATCCGGGACACACAGATACGCAGTATTTT.

In its sample, this clone was seen a few times. The J gene is TRBJ1-5, the V gene TRBV5-1, with 7 bases identical to TRBD1. The CDR3 length is 15 residues. Losses at the gene ends were 5 bases for V and 5 bases for J; bases not matched to a gene: 10. Germline CDR1 reads SGHRS; CDR2 reads YFSETQ. DNA for the CDR3: TGCGCCAGCAGTCAGACCGGGACAGACTATCAGCCCCAGCATTTT. Its protein is CASSQTGTDYQPQHF.

The rearrangement joins TRBV27 to TRBJ2-7, with D perhaps matching TRBD1 or TRBD2 (5 bases each). The CDR3 sequence is 13 residues long. Germline CDR1 and CDR2: MNHEY and SMNVEV (reference sequence). Trimming removed 3 bases from V and 4 bases from J, with 10 bases in between. The CDR3 nucleotides read TGTGCCAGCAGTTTTGGGACCGGGTACGAGCAGTACTTC. The encoded protein is CASSFGTGYEQYF.